This T cell receptor (beta chain) was captured in a study of control samples from healthy donors and cancer patients. Germline V gives CDR1 MNHEY, CDR2 SMNVEV (reference sequence). Trimming cost V 5 bases and J 11 bases, with 21 bases left between them. The CDR3 totals 14 residues. Measured with immunoSEQ multiplex PCR; TCRdb has only the in-frame clones, and not every one. This repertoire shows 130,000 or so clones, about 89% found once; its top ten account for approximately 6.8%. The chain carries TRBV27 and TRBJ1-2, with TRBD1 as a possible D gene (6 bases). Input material: blood. The clonotype was recovered from a man younger than 35 in good health. CDR3 DNA sequence: TGTGCCAGCAGTCGGGCCGCGGGGCAGGGGTCTTACACCTTC. Translation gives CASSRAAGQGSYTF.